A single sample gave rise to the 32 T cell receptor beta chains below, sequenced in a study of T-cell memory formation after mild COVID-19. TCRdb reprocessed the 5' RACE reads via MiXCR and lists one record per CDR3 protein. This sample yields 160,000 or so distinct CDR3 sequences, of which 25% to 40% are seen a single time; around 12% belongs to the top ten. Material: PBMCs or a T cell subset sorted from them (not recorded which). Source of these receptors: an adult woman who had mild COVID-19 (a few samples of this study predate the infection). Cell type and time point are not known.

Many counts were recorded for this clonotype. This chain connects TRBV12-5 to TRBJ2-5, with a tentative D call TRBD2 (6 bases). With 4 bases removed from V and 4 bases from J, the gap between germline ends came to 19 bases. Looked up from germline, CDR1 is LGHNT and CDR2 is FRNRAP. The CDR3 loop spans 16 amino acids. Here the CDR3 DNA reads TGTGCTAGTGGTTACGGTTTGCGGGGAGTTGGAGAGACCCAGTACTTC. This translates into CASGYGLRGVGETQYF.

This clonotype was counted a few times. The rearrangement joins TRBV2 to TRBJ2-3; 7 bases map to TRBD2. The CDR3 spans 17 residues. Per germline, CDR1 SNHLY and CDR2 FYNNEI. Trimming at V came to 6 bases and at J to 1 base, leaving 13 bases not matched to a gene. CDR3 protein: CASSAVLGLAGTDTQYF. As DNA, the CDR3 is TGTGCCAGCAGCGCGGTACTAGGGCTAGCGGGCACAGATACGCAGTATTTT.

Comment on this clonotype: Germline and junction disagree at one end, which may indicate a read error. The chain carries TRBV7-8 and TRBJ1-6; D not resolved. CDR3 size: 17 residues. The V gene's germline CDR1 is SGHVS and CDR2 FQNEAQ. This CDR3 reads CASSLVDGRGNNSPLNF. CDR3 coding DNA: TGTGCCAGCAGCTTAGTTGACGGGCGCGGGAATAATTCACCCCTCAACTTT.

This clonotype showed up just a few times. V is TRBV3-1 and J is TRBJ2-4; weak D call: TRBD1 (5 bases). The CDR3 sequence is 14 residues long. Germline values: CDR1 LGHDT, CDR2 YNNKEL (reference sequence). The V end was cut by 2 bases, the J end by 0 bases, with 5 bases between. In DNA form, the CDR3 reads TGTGCCAGCAGCCAAAGGGGAGCCAAAAACATTCAGTACTTC. This gives the protein CASSQRGAKNIQYF. Variable domain in full (rest from reference TRBV3-1 and TRBJ2-4): DTAVSQTPKYLVTQMGNDKSIKCEQNLGHDTMYWYKQDSKKFLKIMFSYNNKELIINETVPNRFSPKSPDKAHLNLHINSLELGDSAVYFCASSQRGAKNIQYFGAGTRLSVL.

The rearrangement uses TRBV9 and TRBJ2-5; possibly TRBD2 for D (7 bases). Trimming stripped 0 bases from V and 9 bases from J, with 27 bases between. This CDR3 has 18 amino acids. From germline, CDR1 is SGDLS and CDR2 YYNGEE. For the CDR3, the DNA is TGTGCCAGCAGCGTAGCTACCCCTAGCGGTGCGGGGGCTGTGGCCCAGTACTTC. Residues: CASSVATPSGAGAVAQYF.

This clonotype was observed a few times. The chain links TRBV5-1 to TRBJ1-5; 11 bases agree with TRBD1. The J segment lost 2 bases and the V segment lost 4 bases, leaving 8 bases of the junction unmatched. Germline CDR1 reads SGHRS; CDR2 reads YFSETQ. The CDR3 runs 17 residues. CDR3 nucleotides: TGCGCCAGCAGCAAGGACAGGGGGCGAGAAGGCAATCAGCCCCAGCATTTT. Translating it yields CASSKDRGREGNQPQHF. The full variable domain, rest sourced from reference TRBV5-1 and TRBJ1-5, is KAGVTQTPRYLIKTRGQQVTLSCSPISGHRSVSWYQQTPGQGLQFLFEYFSETQRNKGNFPGRFSGRQFSNSRSEMNVSTLELGDSALYLCASSKDRGREGNQPQHFGDGTRLSIL.

This clonotype was seen at least ten times. V and J are TRBV20-1 and TRBJ2-2; D unresolved. Germline V lookup: CDR1 DFQATT, CDR2 SNEGSKA (reference sequence). This CDR3 has 13 residues. Trimming stripped 1 base from V and 2 bases from J, with 5 bases between. The CDR3 DNA follows: TGCAGTGCTAGAGTGGTAAACACCGGGGAGCTGTTTTTT. This sequence encodes CSARVVNTGELFF.

This clonotype was observed a few times. V and J are TRBV4-3 and TRBJ2-1, with 9 bases aligning to TRBD2. V shed 3 bases, J shed 7 bases, and the junction held 7 bases outside the gene matches. In germline, CDR1 is LGHNA, CDR2 YSLEER. This CDR3 is built from 15 residues. This CDR3 reads CASSQGTSRLNEQFF. The CDR3 nucleotides read TGCGCCAGCAGCCAGGGGACTAGCCGGTTGAATGAGCAGTTCTTC.

The chain employs TRBV19 and TRBJ2-1; weak D call: TRBD2 (6 bases). The V end lost 0 bases, the J end lost 7 bases, and 13 bases lay between the germline ends. The CDR3 is 15 residues long. Germline-derived CDR1 and CDR2 are LNHDA and SQIVND (reference sequence). The CDR3 is CASSIDPGRYNEQFF. CDR3 in DNA: TGTGCCAGTAGTATAGACCCCGGGAGATATAATGAGCAGTTCTTC.

This clonotype came up a few times. The rearrangement links TRBV24-1 to TRBJ2-7; the match to TRBD1 covers 10 bases. Germline lookup yields CDR1 KGHDR and CDR2 SFDVKD. This CDR3 is built from 14 residues. Trimming removed 6 bases from V and 4 bases from J; junction bases left unmatched: 5. The DNA for the CDR3 is TGTGCCACCAGTCGAGGGGACAGGGGATACGAGCAGTACTTC. This sequence encodes CATSRGDRGYEQYF.

The chain uses TRBV7-6 and TRBJ2-3, with D perhaps being TRBD1 or TRBD2 (5 bases each). CDR3 length: 16 amino acids. The germline V gene has CDR1 SGHVS and CDR2 FNYEAQ. V lost 1 base, J lost 0 bases, and 11 bases lay in between. The CDR3 bases are TGTGCCAGCAGCTTAGATCCGGGACCTAGCACAGATACGCAGTATTTT. The encoded protein is CASSLDPGPSTDTQYF.

This chain uses TRBV5-2 with TRBJ2-7; the table's D call of TRBD1 was not tested on the DNA. TRBV5-2 is tagged as a pseudogene. This CDR3 has 14 amino acids. DNA of the CDR3: TGTGCCAGCAACTTGGGCAGGGGGACCAACGAGCAGTACTTC. As protein: CASNLGRGTNEQYF.

The V and J genes are TRBV5-1 and TRBJ2-7; TRBD1 matches 7 bases. The trim removed 4 bases at V and 8 bases at J, leaving 15 bases unmatched. The CDR3 contains 15 residues. The V gene's germline CDR1 is SGHRS and CDR2 YFSETQ. CDR3 DNA: TGCGCCAGCAGCAGCGGACAGGCCGCACTCCGCCAGCAGTACTTC. This encodes CASSSGQAALRQQYF.

The CDR3 reads CATSEWGEQYF. In DNA form, the CDR3 reads TGTGCCACCAGTGAGTGGGGCGAGCAGTACTTC. The V call is TRBV24-1, the J call TRBJ2-7; no definite D call. The CDR3 spans 11 residues. V was pared by 4 bases and J by 6 bases, with 6 bases between. Per germline, CDR1 KGHDR and CDR2 SFDVKD.

In DNA form, the CDR3 reads TGTGCCAGCTCACCCCCTAGCGGGAACCCCCTCACAGATACGCAGTATTTT. Encoded protein: CASSPPSGNPLTDTQYF. The chain couples TRBV18 to TRBJ2-3, with 9 bases lining up with TRBD2. This CDR3 has 17 amino acids. Germline loops: CDR1 KGHSH, CDR2 LQKENI. With V trimmed by 3 bases and J by 2 bases, 9 bases remained unmatched.

V is TRBV30 and J is TRBJ2-3, with D hard to call. V was trimmed by 3 bases and J by 4 bases, leaving 14 bases between them. Germline CDR1 is GTSNPN and CDR2 is SVGIG (reference sequence). This CDR3 has 14 residues. The CDR3 DNA sequence: TGTGCCTGGAGGGTCCTAGGAGATCCAGATACGCAGTATTTT. It codes for CAWRVLGDPDTQYF.

The rearrangement links TRBV6-2 or TRBV6-3 to TRBJ2-3, with D hard to call. V was cut by 6 bases and J by 1 base, with 17 bases left in between. From germline, CDR1 is MNHEY and CDR2 SVGEGT. The CDR3 spans 16 residues. The CDR3 loop reads CASRNGLFAGTDTQYF. CDR3 nucleotide sequence: TGTGCCAGCAGAAACGGGCTGTTCGCAGGCACAGATACGCAGTATTTT.

The chain links TRBV7-8 to TRBJ2-1, with 9 bases that match TRBD1. This CDR3 spans 16 amino acids. Germline V gene lookup returns CDR1 SGHVS and CDR2 FQNEAQ. Trimming removed 2 bases from V and 4 bases from J; junction bases left unmatched: 6. The CDR3: CASSLLGQGFYNEQFF. CDR3 nucleotides: TGTGCCAGCAGCTTATTGGGACAGGGCTTTTACAATGAGCAGTTCTTC.

This clonotype appeared a few times. J is TRBJ2-7 and V is TRBV10-3; 9 positions match TRBD1. The germline V gene encodes CDR1 ENHRY and CDR2 SYGVKD. V shed 4 bases, J shed 0 bases, and the junction held 7 bases outside the gene matches. The CDR3 is 16 residues long. CDR3 residues: CAISAGQGIDSYEQYF. The DNA for the CDR3 is TGTGCCATCAGTGCCGGACAGGGGATAGACTCCTACGAGCAGTACTTC.

This clonotype was counted ten times or more. This CDR3 reads CASSLVQRGLAGDTDTQYF. The CDR3 nucleotides read TGCGCCAGCAGCTTGGTTCAACGCGGACTAGCGGGGGACACAGATACGCAGTATTTT. The chain joins TRBV5-1 to TRBJ2-3; 13 bases align to TRBD2. V was pared by 0 bases and J by 2 bases, with 9 bases of the junction left unmatched. The CDR3 covers 19 residues. In germline, CDR1 is SGHRS, CDR2 YFSETQ.

V gene TRBV4-2 combines with J gene TRBJ2-1, with no clear D. The CDR3 length is 17 residues. Germline V CDR1 and CDR2: LGHNA, YNFKEQ. V lost 0 bases and J lost 0, with 12 bases in between. CDR3 residues: CASSQEVAASSYNEQFF. The CDR3 nucleotides read TGTGCCAGCAGCCAAGAGGTAGCCGCTAGCTCCTACAATGAGCAGTTCTTC.

CDR3 protein: CASSLTGGVTGELFF. The CDR3 DNA follows: TGTGCCAGCAGCCTAACGGGGGGGGTCACCGGGGAGCTGTTTTTT. V is TRBV9 and J is TRBJ2-2; the match to TRBD2 covers 8 bases. This CDR3 spans 15 amino acids. Trimming took 4 bases from V and 4 from J; bases not matched to a gene: 6. Germline V CDR1 and CDR2: SGDLS, YYNGEE.

CDR3 nucleotides: TGTGCCAGCAGACCGGGACACGAAAGAACCGGGGCCAACGTCCTGACTTTC. It specifies CASRPGHERTGANVLTF. This chain links TRBV12-3 or TRBV12-4 with TRBJ2-6, with a tentative D call TRBD1 (6 bases). The CDR3 is made up of 17 amino acids. V lost 6 bases to trimming and J lost 4 bases, with 19 bases between them.

This clonotype turned up a few times. The gene calls are TRBV7-3 and TRBJ2-3, with 7 bases that match TRBD1. Germline-derived CDR1 and CDR2 are SGHTA and FQGTGA. This CDR3 is 14 amino acids long. The V and J ends lost 5 bases and 6 bases, in that order; junction bases with no gene match: 8. The CDR3 region has the DNA TGTGCCAGCAGCCTCACAGGGGTCGGCGATACGCAGTATTTT. This codes for CASSLTGVGDTQYF.

This clonotype was detected a few times. The genes are TRBV27 and TRBJ2-4, with 8 nucleotides matching TRBD2. This CDR3 has 12 residues. Germline V gene sequence: CDR1 MNHEY, CDR2 SMNVEV (reference sequence). J gave up 9 bases and V 5 bases, and 3 bases lay outside the gene matches. CDR3 protein: CASSTGGAIQYF. CDR3 nucleotides: TGTGCCAGCAGTACGGGAGGGGCCATTCAGTACTTC.

The chain uses TRBV10-3 and TRBJ2-3; no reliable D call. CDR3 length equals 14 residues. Germline V lookup: CDR1 ENHRY, CDR2 SYGVKD. V dropped 3 bases and J dropped 0 bases, with 7 bases sitting between them. This CDR3 is CAISDGGSTDTQYF. DNA of the CDR3: TGTGCCATCAGTGACGGCGGTAGCACAGATACGCAGTATTTT.

The table lists this clonotype with many counts. This sequence joins TRBV25-1 and TRBJ2-3; TRBD2 might be the D (6 bases). The CDR3 extends over 16 amino acids. Germline values: CDR1 MGHDK, CDR2 SYGVNS. Trimming removed 1 base at V and 0 bases at J, with 11 bases between. CDR3 in DNA: TGTGCCAGCAGTGAATGGGCGGGATTTAGCACAGATACGCAGTATTTT. Its translation: CASSEWAGFSTDTQYF.

The rearrangement uses TRBV11-2 and TRBJ2-2; TRBD2 agrees at 11 bases. CDR3 length: 16 residues. The germline V gene has CDR1 SGHAT and CDR2 FQNNGV. V dropped 1 base and J dropped 7; count of bases not matched to a gene: 5. In DNA, the CDR3 is TGTGCCAGCAGCTTAGTCGCTAGCGGGAGGAGCGGGGAGCTGTTTTTT. Its translation: CASSLVASGRSGELFF.

The rearrangement links TRBV20-1 to TRBJ2-3; 12 nucleotides match TRBD2. CDR1 is DFQATT, CDR2 SNEGSKA, per germline (reference sequence). The CDR3 is 19 amino acids. Trimming cost V 5 bases and J 2 bases; bases outside gene matches: 17. CDR3 in amino acids: CSALPSLRLAGDSTDTQYF. The CDR3 DNA sequence: TGCAGTGCTTTACCGTCCCTGAGACTAGCGGGGGATTCCACAGATACGCAGTATTTT.

Only a few counts were recorded for this clonotype. J is TRBJ2-3 and V is TRBV20-1, with TRBD2 matching 9 bases. CDR1 is DFQATT and CDR2 is SNEGSKA in the germline V gene (reference sequence). Trimming removed 5 bases from V and 2 bases from J; junction bases left unmatched: 8. The CDR3 loop spans 15 amino acids. The chain's CDR3 is CSAPIAGVNTDTQYF. CDR3 bases: TGCAGTGCTCCAATAGCGGGGGTAAACACAGATACGCAGTATTTT.

The chain recombines TRBV30 with TRBJ1-1; no clear D. CDR1 GTSNPN and CDR2 SVGIG come from the germline V gene (reference sequence). The CDR3 consists of 11 residues. The V and J ends lost 0 bases and 4 bases respectively, with 3 bases between them. CDR3 nucleotides: TGTGCCTGGAGTGTGAGCACTGAAGCTTTCTTT. Translation gives CAWSVSTEAFF. The full variable domain, completed using reference TRBV30 and TRBJ1-1, is SQTIHQWPATLVQPVGSPLSLECTVEGTSNPNLYWYRQAAGRGLQLLFYSVGIGQISSEVPQNLSASRPQDRQFILSSKKLLLSDSGFYLCAWSVSTEAFFGQGTRLTVV.

The chain links TRBV7-3 to TRBJ2-6; D call uncertain. CDR1 is SGHTA, CDR2 FQGTGA, per germline. Trimming shortened V by 5 bases and J by 0 bases, and 8 bases separated the two germline ends. CDR3 length equals 15 residues. The CDR3 DNA reads as TGTGCCAGCAGCCCTTCCGGCTCTGGGGCCAACGTCCTGACTTTC. Translated: CASSPSGSGANVLTF.